The sequence of this TCR beta chain was determined in a study of identical twins. Study-level points and caveats: Twin-shared out-of-frame alpha sequences were enriched for low generation probability. Memory repertoires lacked the insertion deficit that abundant cord blood beta clonotypes showed.

This CDR3 has 13 amino acids. The V end lost 2 bases, the J end lost 3 bases, and 8 bases lay between the germline ends. Germline loops: CDR1 MGHDK, CDR2 SYGVNS. A universal primer site was created by template switching, with the cDNA bearing unique molecular identifiers. Using its own MiXCR run on the 5' RACE reads, TCRdb lists one record per CDR3 protein. The sample has approximately 410,000 distinct CDR3 sequences; approximately 17% are singletons. Of note for this clonotype: The antigen remains unidentified.

The TCR comes from a man in his fifties in good health. The rearrangement links TRBV25-1 to TRBJ2-7; TRBD2 is a possible D gene (6 bases). Sequenced material: naive T cells sorted from blood. The CDR3 is CASSERRGYEQYF. The CDR3 DNA sequence: TGTGCCAGCAGTGAAAGGCGGGGCTACGAGCAGTACTTC.